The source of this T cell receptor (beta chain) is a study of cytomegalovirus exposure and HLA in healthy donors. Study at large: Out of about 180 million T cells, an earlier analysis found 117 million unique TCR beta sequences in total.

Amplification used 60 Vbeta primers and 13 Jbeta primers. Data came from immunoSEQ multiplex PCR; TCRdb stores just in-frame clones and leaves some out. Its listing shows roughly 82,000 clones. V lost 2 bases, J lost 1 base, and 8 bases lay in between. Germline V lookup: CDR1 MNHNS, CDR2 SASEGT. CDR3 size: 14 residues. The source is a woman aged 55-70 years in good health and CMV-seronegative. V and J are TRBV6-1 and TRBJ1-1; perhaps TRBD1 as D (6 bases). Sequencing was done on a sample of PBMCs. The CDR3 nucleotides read TGTGCCAGCAGTGAAACCAGGGGGAACACTGAAGCTTTCTTT. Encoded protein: CASSETRGNTEAFF.